A single sample is the source of the 9 T cell receptor beta chains below, sequenced in a study of CD4 T cells in relation to SARS-CoV-2 and coronaviruses. Data came from immunoSEQ multiplex PCR; TCRdb stores just in-frame clones and leaves some out. The profile covers tens of thousands of clones, with about 90% appearing a single time and roughly 0.39% taken by the ten largest. Source material: naive CD4+ T cells from PBMCs. Regarding subset: naive CD4+ T cells isolated by negative enrichment. The receptors shown here come from an adult with COVID-19.

The genes are TRBV2 and TRBJ2-5; D remains unclear. This CDR3 is built from 15 residues. The germline V gene encodes CDR1 SNHLY and CDR2 FYNNEI. V gave up 4 bases and J gave up 2 bases, with 14 bases separating them. The CDR3 sequence is CASSVDVSSQETQYF. The CDR3 DNA reads as TGTGCCAGCAGTGTGGATGTGTCGTCTCAAGAGACCCAGTACTTC.

This chain connects TRBV5-4 to TRBJ2-5; TRBD2 matches 8 bases. V dropped 5 bases and J dropped 3; count of bases not matched to a gene: 3. The CDR3 spans 13 residues. Per the germline V gene, CDR1 is SGHNT and CDR2 is YYREEE (reference sequence). The CDR3 DNA follows: TGTGCCAGCAGGACTAGCGACAAAGAGACCCAGTACTTC. Protein sequence: CASRTSDKETQYF.

The chain links TRBV6-1 to TRBJ1-1; tentatively, D is TRBD1 (5 bases). Germline V gene sequence: CDR1 MNHNS, CDR2 SASEGT. The CDR3 extends over 16 amino acids. V lost 0 bases and J 0 bases, leaving 11 bases between the germline ends. The DNA for the CDR3 is TGTGCCAGCAGTGAAGCTGTAGGGACTATGAACACTGAAGCTTTCTTT. It encodes CASSEAVGTMNTEAFF.

The rearrangement links TRBV2 to TRBJ2-7; weak D call: TRBD1 (6 bases). The CDR3 sequence is 14 residues long. The germline gives CDR1 SNHLY, CDR2 FYNNEI. The CDR3 reads CATTRDRSSYEQYF. The CDR3 DNA follows: TGTGCAACAACCCGCGACAGGTCTTCCTACGAGCAGTACTTC.

This sequence joins TRBV6-5 and TRBJ2-7; 9 positions match TRBD2. CDR3 length: 16 residues. Germline CDR1 MNHEY, CDR2 SVGAGI. V dropped 4 bases and J dropped 2; count of bases not matched to a gene: 9. For the CDR3, the DNA is TGTGCCAGCAGTTCCCGTCTAGCGGGGAACACCTACGAGCAGTACTTC. Translating it yields CASSSRLAGNTYEQYF.

This chain connects TRBV5-1 to TRBJ2-6, with 10 bases that match TRBD1. After removal of 4 bases from V and 0 bases from J, the junction contained 10 bases not matched to a gene. CDR1 and CDR2 from the germline V gene are SGHRS and YFSETQ. CDR3 length: 19 residues. The CDR3 reads CASSVPGQGFSSGANVLTF. DNA of the CDR3: TGCGCCAGCAGCGTGCCGGGACAGGGGTTTTCCTCTGGGGCCAACGTCCTGACTTTC.

The genes are TRBV30 and TRBJ1-5, with 7 nucleotides matching TRBD1. Germline V gene sequence: CDR1 GTSNPN, CDR2 SVGIG (reference sequence). V lost 0 bases, J lost 0 bases, and 5 bases stayed unmatched. CDR3 size: 16 residues. The CDR3 is CAWSVRTGDSNQPQHF. CDR3 DNA sequence: TGTGCCTGGAGTGTCCGGACAGGTGATAGCAATCAGCCCCAGCATTTT.

In its sample, this clone was seen once. This chain links TRBV11-2 with TRBJ1-1; D is unresolved. V lost 5 bases, J lost 6 bases, and 10 bases lay in between. The germline CDR1 and CDR2 sequences are SGHAT and FQNNGV. The CDR3 is made up of 12 amino acids. CDR3 in amino acids: CASSRIVPEAFF. The DNA for the CDR3 is TGTGCCAGCAGCCGCATAGTCCCTGAAGCTTTCTTT.

The CDR3 is CASSHPTGRGTNEKLFF. The CDR3 DNA reads as TGCGCCAGCAGCCACCCGACAGGGAGGGGCACTAATGAAAAACTGTTTTTT. V gene TRBV4-1 combines with J gene TRBJ1-4, with 7 bases identical to TRBD1. The V segment lost 3 bases and the J segment 2 bases; nucleotides outside the gene matches: 9. Germline V gene data show CDR1 as MGHRA and CDR2 as YSYEKL. The CDR3 is made up of 17 amino acids.